The source of this T cell receptor (beta chain) is a study of Graves' ophthalmopathy and Graves' hyperthyroidism. Overall study results and limits: A roughly 80% specificity and around 89% sensitivity were achieved by a 13-signature model that separated ophthalmopathy from stable hyperthyroidism. It was with about 71% sensitivity and 72% to 75% specificity that the model predicted ophthalmopathy progression.

The authors amplified TCR beta CDR3 regions from RNA transcripts. Second-round multiplex PCR came after a first-round RT-PCR that employed HTBI primers. Each CDR3 protein gets one entry after TCRdb re-called the multiplex PCR reads with MiXCR. The sample contains about half a million distinct CDR3 sequences, 13% to 15% of which appear only once. Fresh peripheral blood, around 10 ml, was the PBMC source. This clonotype has at least ten counts. Its target is unknown. Trimming cost V 3 bases and J 6 bases, with 12 bases left between them. The CDR3 sequence is 15 residues long. The chain carries TRBV12-3 or TRBV12-4 and TRBJ1-6; D is unresolved. Specimen: blood. The receptor was derived from a woman younger than 45 with Graves' ophthalmopathy. CDR3 sequence: CASSFSGKGNSPLHF. The DNA for the CDR3 is TGTGCCAGCAGTTTCTCGGGGAAAGGTAATTCACCCCTCCACTTT.